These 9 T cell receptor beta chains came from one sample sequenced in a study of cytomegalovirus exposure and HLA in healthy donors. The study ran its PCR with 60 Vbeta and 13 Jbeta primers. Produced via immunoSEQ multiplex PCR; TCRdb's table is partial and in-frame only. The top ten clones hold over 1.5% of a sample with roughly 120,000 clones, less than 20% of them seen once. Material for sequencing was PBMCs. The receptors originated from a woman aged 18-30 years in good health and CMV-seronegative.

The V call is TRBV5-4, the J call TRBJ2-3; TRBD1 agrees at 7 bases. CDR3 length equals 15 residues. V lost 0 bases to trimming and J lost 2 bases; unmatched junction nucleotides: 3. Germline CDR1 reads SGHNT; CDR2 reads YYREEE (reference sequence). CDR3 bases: TGTGCCAGCAGCTTGGCGACAGGGTACACAGATACGCAGTATTTT. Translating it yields CASSLATGYTDTQYF.

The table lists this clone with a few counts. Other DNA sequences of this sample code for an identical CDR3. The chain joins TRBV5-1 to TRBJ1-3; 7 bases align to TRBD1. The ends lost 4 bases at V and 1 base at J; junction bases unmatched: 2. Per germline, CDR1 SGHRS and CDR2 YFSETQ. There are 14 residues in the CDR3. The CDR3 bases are TGCGCCAGCAGCCAGGGGGTATCTGGAAACACCATATATTTT. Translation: CASSQGVSGNTIYF.

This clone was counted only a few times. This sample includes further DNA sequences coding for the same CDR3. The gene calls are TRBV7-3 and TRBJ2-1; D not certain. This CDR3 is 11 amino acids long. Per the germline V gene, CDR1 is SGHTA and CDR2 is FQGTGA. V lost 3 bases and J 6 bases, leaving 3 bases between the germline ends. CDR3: CASSFGNEQFF. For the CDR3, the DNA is TGTGCCAGCAGCTTCGGCAATGAGCAGTTCTTC.

The CDR3 DNA sequence: TGTGCCAGCAGCCAGTATACACAGGGGACACACTCCTACGAGCAGTACTTC. This translates into CASSQYTQGTHSYEQYF. The chain combines TRBV4-2 with TRBJ2-7, with 7 bases that match TRBD1. The CDR3 has 17 amino acids. J lost 0 bases, V lost 3 bases, and 11 bases had no gene match. Looked up from germline, CDR1 is LGHNA and CDR2 is YNFKEQ.

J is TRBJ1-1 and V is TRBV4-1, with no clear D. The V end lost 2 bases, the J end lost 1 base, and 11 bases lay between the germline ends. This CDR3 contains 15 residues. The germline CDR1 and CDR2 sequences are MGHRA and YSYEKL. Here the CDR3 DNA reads TGCGCCAGCAGCCAACCCCGTCGGGGGAACACTGAAGCTTTCTTT. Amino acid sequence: CASSQPRRGNTEAFF.

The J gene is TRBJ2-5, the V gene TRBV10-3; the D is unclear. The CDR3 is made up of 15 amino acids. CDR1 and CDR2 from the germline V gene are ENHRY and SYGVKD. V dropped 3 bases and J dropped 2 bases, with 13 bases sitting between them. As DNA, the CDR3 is TGTGCCATCAGTGACCCCCGCGGAGATCAAGAGACCCAGTACTTC. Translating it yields CAISDPRGDQETQYF.

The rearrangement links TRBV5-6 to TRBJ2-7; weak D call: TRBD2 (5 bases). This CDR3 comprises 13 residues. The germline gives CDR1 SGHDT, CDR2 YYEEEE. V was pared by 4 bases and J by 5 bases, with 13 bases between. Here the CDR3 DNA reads TGTGCCAGCAGCAATTACCCCGGGGACGAGCAGTACTTC. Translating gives CASSNYPGDEQYF. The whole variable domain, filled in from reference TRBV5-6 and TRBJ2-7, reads DAGVTQSPTHLIKTRGQQVTLRCSPKSGHDTVSWYQQALGQGPQFIFQYYEEEERQRGNFPDRFSGHQFPNYSSELNVNALLLGDSALYLCASSNYPGDEQYFGPGTRLTVT.

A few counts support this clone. CDR3 sequence: CASSLAGLDGANEQFF. As DNA, the CDR3 is TGTGCCAGCAGCTTAGCGGGACTAGATGGGGCCAATGAGCAGTTCTTC. The chain is built from TRBV7-8 and TRBJ2-1; 8 bases line up with TRBD2. V shed 0 bases and J 6 bases; nucleotides not matched to a gene: 7. The CDR3 runs to 16 residues. Germline CDR1 is SGHVS and CDR2 is FQNEAQ.

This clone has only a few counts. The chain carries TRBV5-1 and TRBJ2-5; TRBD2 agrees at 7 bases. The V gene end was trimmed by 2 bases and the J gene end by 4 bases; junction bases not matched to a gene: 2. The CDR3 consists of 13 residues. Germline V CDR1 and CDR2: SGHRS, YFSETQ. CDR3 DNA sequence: TGCGCCAGCAGCTTTCCGGGAGGAGAGACCCAGTACTTC. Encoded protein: CASSFPGGETQYF.